A single sample is the source of the 8 T cell receptor beta chains below, sequenced in a study of blood T cell repertoires in COVID-19. The protocol was immunoSEQ multiplex PCR, while the TCRdb copy is restricted to in-frame clones and leaves out a portion. The table has 75,000 to 100,000 clones, about 89% seen once. Sequenced material: peripheral blood. The receptors were sampled from a human donor in a cohort sampled during active COVID-19.

The genes are TRBV28 and TRBJ2-7; a weak D match, TRBD1 (6 bases). Germline V CDR1 and CDR2: MDHEN, SYDVKM. With 5 bases removed from V and 2 bases from J, the gap between germline ends came to 13 bases. CDR3 size: 14 residues. For the CDR3, the DNA is TGTGCCAGCAGTAGGACAGAAAGACCCTACGAGCAGTACTTC. It codes for CASSRTERPYEQYF.

The rearrangement links TRBV14 to TRBJ2-1; D is perhaps TRBD2 (6 bases). The CDR3 length is 15 residues. V was pared by 5 bases and J by 0 bases, with 11 bases between. Germline V CDR1 and CDR2: SGHDN, FVKESK. CDR3 residues: CASSRDLSSYNEQFF. In DNA, the CDR3 is TGTGCCAGCAGCAGGGACTTGAGCTCCTACAATGAGCAGTTCTTC. The full variable domain, completed using reference TRBV14 and TRBJ2-1, is EAGVTQFPSHSVIEKGQTVTLRCDPISGHDNLYWYRRVMGKEIKFLLHFVKESKQDESGMPNNRFLAERTGGTYSTLKVQPAELEDSGVYFCASSRDLSSYNEQFFGPGTRLTVL.

The rearrangement joins TRBV5-1 to TRBJ1-2, with D tentatively TRBD1 (5 bases). From germline, CDR1 is SGHRS and CDR2 YFSETQ. CDR3 length: 17 amino acids. V gave up 3 bases and J gave up 1 base, with 19 bases separating them. The CDR3 sequence is CASSYQPSIQDNYGYTF. In DNA, the CDR3 is TGCGCCAGCAGCTACCAACCTTCGATACAGGATAACTATGGCTACACCTTC.

The CDR3 DNA reads as TGTGCCAGCAGCCAAGATAGCCAGACTATCTACGAGCAGTACTTC. Its protein product is CASSQDSQTIYEQYF. V usage is TRBV3-1 (or the pseudogene TRBV3-2) and J usage is TRBJ2-7; D is perhaps TRBD2 (5 bases). Per germline, CDR1 LGHDT and CDR2 YNNKEL (reference sequence). V lost 0 bases and J 3 bases, leaving 12 bases between the germline ends. There are 15 residues in the CDR3.

Comments on this clone: At the DNA level, this CDR3 is encoded by other sequences in the same sample as well. CDR3: CAISEARGGDEQYF. The DNA of the CDR3 is TGTGCCATCAGTGAGGCGCGGGGGGGGGACGAGCAGTACTTC. This chain joins TRBV10-3 and TRBJ2-7; 9 bases are a match to TRBD2. The CDR3 contains 14 residues. Germline trimming cut 2 bases from V and 5 bases from J; bases unmatched to any gene: 4. Germline assignment: CDR1 ENHRY and CDR2 SYGVKD.

This rearrangement joins TRBV18 to TRBJ2-1, with unresolved D. This CDR3 spans 13 amino acids. The ends were cut back, 6 bases at V and 9 bases at J, with 15 bases in the middle. Per germline, CDR1 KGHSH and CDR2 LQKENI. The chain's CDR3 is CASSPGGYGEQFF. The CDR3 DNA reads TGTGCCAGCTCCCCTGGCGGTTACGGTGAGCAGTTCTTC.

The chain links TRBV7-7 to TRBJ2-5; weak D call: TRBD2 (6 bases). Germline values: CDR1 SSHAT, CDR2 FNYEAQ (reference sequence). Trimming stripped 1 base from V and 0 bases from J, with 12 bases between. This CDR3 is 16 amino acids long. CDR3 sequence: CASSLGSGRYQETQYF. In DNA, the CDR3 is TGTGCCAGCAGCTTAGGTAGCGGAAGGTACCAAGAGACCCAGTACTTC.

This chain uses TRBV7-9 with TRBJ2-7; TRBD2 matches 7 bases. The CDR3 runs to 14 residues. The V segment lost 5 bases and the J segment 2 bases; nucleotides outside the gene matches: 6. Germline V gives CDR1 SEHNR, CDR2 FQNEAQ (reference sequence). The CDR3 is CASSPSAGTYEQYF. The CDR3 DNA follows: TGTGCCAGCAGCCCGTCAGCGGGGACCTACGAGCAGTACTTC.